The following is a T cell receptor (beta chain) sequence with its context. Here immunoSEQ multiplex PCR was the method, and the copy in TCRdb shows in-frame clones only, minus some. The data show 2,000 to 2,500 clones, with about 97% seen just once and 1.5% to 2% held by the top ten. This sample is part of a study of control samples from healthy donors and cancer patients. V was shortened by 3 bases and J by 6 bases, with 11 bases between the two germline ends. This CDR3 comprises 13 residues. Per the germline V gene, CDR1 is MDHEN and CDR2 is SYDVKM. Material for sequencing was PBMCs. The V gene is TRBV28, the J gene TRBJ1-1; D gene unclear. The sequence derives from a man between 65 and 80 years old with head and neck cancer. CDR3 DNA sequence: TGTGCCAGCAGTTTCCCCAAGGGCGCTGAAGCTTTCTTT. Translating it yields CASSFPKGAEAFF.